This TCR beta chain was recovered during a study of Ad26.COV2.S vaccination and SARS-CoV-2 variants. Study context: The study gave Ad26.COV2.S intramuscularly, once or twice 56 days apart. Study conclusions and caveats: Substantial post-vaccination breadth of spike-specific CD8+ and CD4+ T cell responses was reported.

Remarks on this clone: Its antigen remains unknown.

Repertoires were generated with immunoSEQ multiplex PCR, while TCRdb's copy carries only in-frame clones and drops some. The sample carries fewer than 500,000 clones, more than 80% recorded once. This CDR3 is 15 amino acids long. The V gene's germline CDR1 is SGHTS and CDR2 YDEGEE. Trimming took 2 bases from V and 2 from J, leaving 11 bases between them. Indicated treatment: some 20 received Ad26.COV2.S at low or high dose, single or two shots; about five received placebo; per-sample allocation not given. After the first vaccine or placebo injection, samples were drawn on day 63. An adult donor aged 18-55 years was enrolled in Boston. Wuhan-strain spike was delivered by a replication-incompetent Ad26 vector.

The chain employs TRBV5-8 and TRBJ1-5; tentatively, D is TRBD1 (6 bases). The sequence derives from a person aged 18-60 years who received the Ad26.COV2.S COVID-19 vaccine or a placebo. This material consisted of peripheral blood, taken in a trial of Ad26.COV2.S vaccine versus placebo. The CDR3 region has the DNA TGTGCCAGCAGCTTCGGGACAAAAGGCAATCAGCCCCAGCATTTT. It codes for CASSFGTKGNQPQHF.